This T cell receptor beta chain was retrieved from a study of blood T cell repertoires in COVID-19. About the study: Samples taken during acute and convalescent COVID-19 were collected in the United States, Italy and Spain.

The V gene lost 4 bases and the J gene lost 7 bases, with 4 bases spanning the gap. The CDR3 runs 11 residues. Profiled with immunoSEQ multiplex PCR; TCRdb holds only in-frame clones, not every one. Of about 110,000 clones listed, around 85% are singletons. V usage is TRBV23-1 and J usage is TRBJ1-4; no definite D call. TRBV23-1 is recorded as an ORF, its role being uncertain. The receptor comes from a woman aged 55-69 years with COVID-19, enrolled during active disease. Sequenced: peripheral blood. CDR3 residues: CASSPSEKLFF. Here the CDR3 DNA reads TGCGCCAGCAGTCCCAGTGAAAAACTGTTTTTT.